Below are 19 T cell receptor beta chains sequenced from a single sample in a study of cytomegalovirus exposure and HLA in healthy donors. Both 60 Vbeta primers and 13 Jbeta primers went into the PCR. Assay: immunoSEQ multiplex PCR; the TCRdb copy retains only in-frame clones and omits some. The sample lists under 150,000 clones; around 77% were seen once. The sequencing sample was made of PBMCs. The receptors originated from a man aged 50-60 years in good health and CMV-seronegative.

The chain has TRBV7-9 and TRBJ1-1; unclear D gene. V was cut by 5 bases and J by 4 bases, with 14 bases left in between. This CDR3 spans 14 amino acids. From germline, CDR1 is SEHNR and CDR2 FQNEAQ (reference sequence). The CDR3 spells CASSRTGSSTEAFF. The DNA for the CDR3 is TGTGCCAGCAGCCGGACTGGATCAAGCACTGAAGCTTTCTTT.

V is TRBV10-2 and J is TRBJ2-7; 9 nucleotides line up with TRBD1. The CDR3 runs to 14 residues. V was clipped by 7 bases and J by 0 bases; unmatched bases: 4. The germline CDR1 and CDR2 sequences are WSHSY and SAAADI. In nucleotides, the CDR3 is TGCGCCAGCATTAACAGGGGGCTCTCCTACGAGCAGTACTTC. This sequence encodes CASINRGLSYEQYF.

The genes are TRBV11-2 and TRBJ2-2; 8 bases are a match to TRBD1. Germline trimming cut 3 bases from V and 3 bases from J; bases unmatched to any gene: 6. The CDR3 covers 16 residues. Germline V gene lookup returns CDR1 SGHAT and CDR2 FQNNGV. CDR3 protein: CASSLRGTGHTGELFF. As DNA, the CDR3 is TGTGCCAGCAGCTTGCGTGGGACAGGACACACCGGGGAGCTGTTTTTT.

V is TRBV7-2 and J is TRBJ2-7; weak D call: TRBD2 (5 bases). The V end was cut by 1 base, the J end by 4 bases, with 14 bases between. The germline gives CDR1 SGHTA, CDR2 FQGNSA. This CDR3 is 15 amino acids long. The CDR3 DNA is TGTGCCAGCAGCTTAGACGGGATTAGAAGGTACGAGCAGTACTTC. Amino acid sequence: CASSLDGIRRYEQYF.

V is TRBV10-3 and J is TRBJ2-6, with a possible D match to TRBD2 (7 bases). From germline, CDR1 is ENHRY and CDR2 SYGVKD. The CDR3 runs 17 residues. V was pared by 2 bases and J by 0 bases, with 11 bases between. The CDR3 protein is CAISEEGGISGANVLTF. The CDR3, as DNA: TGTGCCATCAGTGAGGAGGGGGGGATCTCTGGGGCCAACGTCCTGACTTTC.

The chain couples TRBV10-3 to TRBJ2-1; D is ambiguous. Per the germline V gene, CDR1 is ENHRY and CDR2 is SYGVKD. Trimming pared 0 bases from V and 6 bases from J, leaving 9 bases between. This CDR3 spans 14 amino acids. The chain's CDR3 is CAISESPLVNEQFF. The CDR3 DNA is TGTGCCATCAGTGAGTCTCCCCTAGTCAATGAGCAGTTCTTC.

A note on this clone: This CDR3 is also generated by other DNA sequences in the sample. This rearrangement joins TRBV7-9 to TRBJ2-3; D not resolved. Per the germline V gene, CDR1 is SEHNR and CDR2 is FQNEAQ (reference sequence). With 0 bases removed from V and 4 bases from J, the gap between germline ends came to 8 bases. CDR3 size: 14 residues. The CDR3 nucleotides are TGTGCCAGCAGCTTAGCCCAGGCACCAGATACGCAGTATTTT. This codes for CASSLAQAPDTQYF.

This chain uses TRBV27 with TRBJ2-1; 9 nucleotides match TRBD2. Trimming removed 2 bases from V and 9 bases from J; junction bases left unmatched: 8. Germline V gives CDR1 MNHEY, CDR2 SMNVEV (reference sequence). The CDR3 sequence is 15 residues long. CDR3 residues: CASSLAGLATGEQFF. DNA for the CDR3: TGTGCCAGCAGTTTAGCGGGACTAGCTACGGGTGAGCAGTTCTTC.

The chain combines TRBV19 with TRBJ2-5; maybe TRBD1 (6 bases). The CDR3 has 13 amino acids. Trimming stripped 7 bases from V and 0 bases from J, with 9 bases between. CDR1 LNHDA and CDR2 SQIVND come from the germline V gene (reference sequence). The DNA for the CDR3 is TGTGCCAGTAATACAGGGAACCAAGAGACCCAGTACTTC. The encoded protein is CASNTGNQETQYF.

The V and J genes are TRBV27 and TRBJ2-7; D is unclear. V lost 2 bases and J lost 1, with 9 bases in between. CDR3 length: 14 residues. CDR1 is MNHEY and CDR2 is SMNVEV in the germline V gene (reference sequence). The CDR3 DNA follows: TGTGCCAGCAGTTTAGCAGGCCCATCCTACGAGCAGTACTTC. Residues: CASSLAGPSYEQYF.

This clone occurred once. The V and J genes are TRBV2 and TRBJ2-7; TRBD2 might be the D (6 bases). From germline, CDR1 is SNHLY and CDR2 FYNNEI. V was shortened by 6 bases and J by 6 bases, with 18 bases between the two germline ends. The CDR3 consists of 14 residues. The CDR3 here is CASSPGTLVREQYF. The CDR3 DNA is TGTGCCAGCAGCCCCGGGACTTTGGTTCGCGAGCAGTACTTC.

V is TRBV13 and J is TRBJ1-6; D unclear. With 0 bases removed from V and 9 bases from J, the gap between germline ends came to 6 bases. The CDR3 is 13 amino acids. The germline V gene encodes CDR1 PRHDT and CDR2 FYEKMQ (reference sequence). The CDR3: CASSLGRGSPLHF. CDR3 DNA sequence: TGTGCCAGCAGCTTAGGGCGAGGTTCACCCCTCCACTTT.

The rearrangement uses TRBV6-1 and TRBJ2-1, with 8 bases identical to TRBD2. The CDR3 spans 18 residues. The V gene end was trimmed by 2 bases and the J gene end by 0 bases; junction bases not matched to a gene: 9. CDR1 is MNHNS and CDR2 is SASEGT in the germline V gene. CDR3 loop: CASSESSGPPSSYNEQFF. The CDR3 nucleotides are TGTGCCAGCAGTGAATCTAGCGGGCCCCCCAGCTCCTACAATGAGCAGTTCTTC.

This chain uses TRBV19 with TRBJ2-7, with D maybe TRBD2 (5 bases). The length of the CDR3 is 14 residues. Germline CDR1 and CDR2: LNHDA and SQIVND (reference sequence). V dropped 10 bases and J dropped 3 bases, with 19 bases sitting between them. The CDR3 loop reads CATSAVYRDYEQYF. The DNA for the CDR3 is TGTGCCACGAGCGCGGTTTATCGGGACTACGAGCAGTACTTC. Based on the CDR3 plus reference TRBV19 and TRBJ2-7, the full variable domain is DGGITQSPKYLFRKEGQNVTLSCEQNLNHDAMYWYRQDPGQGLRLIYYSQIVNDFQKGDIAEGYSVSREKKESFPLTVTSAQKNPTAFYLCATSAVYRDYEQYFGPGTRLTVT.

This clone was counted once. The chain joins TRBV7-8 to TRBJ1-5, with 7 nucleotides matching TRBD1. J lost 2 bases, V lost 0 bases, and 13 bases had no gene match. This CDR3 contains 19 residues. Germline V gene data show CDR1 as SGHVS and CDR2 as FQNEAQ. The CDR3 nucleotides are TGTGCCAGCAGCTTAGCGACGGTGAGGGGGCTCGCTGGCAATCAGCCCCAGCATTTT. It codes for CASSLATVRGLAGNQPQHF.

The count of this clone is one. V and J are TRBV27 and TRBJ1-2; unclear D gene. The germline gives CDR1 MNHEY, CDR2 SMNVEV (reference sequence). With 5 bases removed from V and 9 bases from J, the gap between germline ends came to 19 bases. The CDR3 length is 14 residues. The CDR3 coding sequence is TGTGCCAGCAGTCCTACTCCCGTGATGGTGCGCTACACCTTC. Translation: CASSPTPVMVRYTF.

The gene calls are TRBV18 and TRBJ2-3; TRBD2 matches 9 bases. The CDR3 is 17 amino acids. Germline lookup yields CDR1 KGHSH and CDR2 LQKENI. Unmatched junction bases numbered 9, after V lost 3 bases and J lost 2 bases. This CDR3 is CASSPSRGLASTDTQYF. As DNA, the CDR3 is TGTGCCAGCTCACCCTCCCGAGGACTAGCGTCCACAGATACGCAGTATTTT.

The chain carries TRBV2 and TRBJ2-7, with D tentatively TRBD2 (5 bases). Germline loops: CDR1 SNHLY, CDR2 FYNNEI. Deletions cut 8 bases from V and 0 bases from J, with 14 bases between. This CDR3 comprises 14 residues. The CDR3 nucleotides read TGTGCCAGCTCGGACTTCCCAAGCTCCTACGAGCAGTACTTC. This translates into CASSDFPSSYEQYF.

The chain recombines TRBV9 with TRBJ2-5, with D perhaps TRBD2 (7 bases). This CDR3 spans 16 amino acids. Germline V gene sequence: CDR1 SGDLS, CDR2 YYNGEE. With 2 bases removed from V and 2 bases from J, the gap between germline ends came to 16 bases. CDR3 in amino acids: CASSVGGGGGQETQYF. The CDR3 DNA reads as TGTGCCAGCAGCGTGGGTGGAGGGGGAGGGCAAGAGACCCAGTACTTC.